This T cell receptor (beta chain) was found in a study of blood T cells in healthy people across ages. This clonotype was seen ten or more times. As yet, its antigen is unknown. Findings and limits, study-wide: There was no known CMV status for donors, so expanded clonotype changes were possibly confounded.

Deletions cut 5 bases from V and 2 bases from J, with 10 bases between. The CDR3 totals 14 residues. Germline CDR1 is SGHTA and CDR2 is FQGNSA. Through a sample-barcoded 5' primer and a J-beta primer mix, a second PCR was run for roughly 7 to 11 cycles. TCRdb analysed the 5' RACE reads with MiXCR anew, one entry per CDR3 protein. This table holds 800,000 to 950,000 distinct CDR3 sequences, about 28% found once. These data were also reused for a study on T cells of mothers and their children.

This receptor was obtained from a middle-aged woman in good health. The specimen was blood. The chain uses TRBV7-2 and TRBJ1-5; D not certain. The CDR3 DNA is TGTGCCAGCAGCCCCTCCGGGGGCAATCAGCCCCAGCATTTT. It specifies CASSPSGGNQPQHF. The full variable domain, its missing parts supplied by reference TRBV7-2 and TRBJ1-5, is GAGVSQSPSNKVTEKGKDVELRCDPISGHTALYWYRQSLGQGLEFLIYFQGNSAPDKSGLPSDRFSAERTGGSVSTLTIQRTQQEDSAVYLCASSPSGGNQPQHFGDGTRLSIL.